This passage covers 8 T cell receptor beta chains from one sample sequenced in a study of naive CD8 T cells in extremely preterm neonates. Measured with immunoSEQ multiplex PCR; TCRdb has only the in-frame clones, and not every one. The sample has around 4,600 clones, over 95% seen once. Input material: naive CD8+ T cells from blood. These receptors were taken from a human donor in good health.

The V gene is TRBV19, the J gene TRBJ2-3; D gene ambiguous. Germline lookup yields CDR1 LNHDA and CDR2 SQIVND (reference sequence). The CDR3 spans 13 residues. V was shortened by 3 bases and J by 4 bases, with 8 bases between the two germline ends. The CDR3 sequence: CASSMRTADTQYF. The CDR3 bases are TGTGCCAGTAGTATGAGAACGGCAGATACGCAGTATTTT.

This sequence joins TRBV6-1 and TRBJ2-3; TRBD2 matches at 7 bases. V was clipped by 4 bases and J by 2 bases; unmatched bases: 12. The germline V gene has CDR1 MNHNS and CDR2 SASEGT. CDR3 length equals 17 residues. In nucleotides, the CDR3 is TGTGCCAGCAGTGGGGGGGGGACTTCACGCTCCACAGATACGCAGTATTTT. It specifies CASSGGGTSRSTDTQYF.

CDR3 region: CASSGTSGRASNEQFF. CDR3 nucleotide sequence: TGTGCCAGCAGCGGGACTAGCGGGAGGGCCTCCAATGAGCAGTTCTTC. This rearrangement joins TRBV9 to TRBJ2-1; 15 nucleotides align to TRBD2. Per germline, CDR1 SGDLS and CDR2 YYNGEE. Trimming at V came to 3 bases and at J to 6 bases, leaving 4 bases not matched to a gene. The CDR3 loop spans 16 amino acids.

V gene TRBV29-1 combines with J gene TRBJ2-7; the match to TRBD2 covers 7 bases. The CDR3 extends over 16 amino acids. V dropped 0 bases and J dropped 3; count of bases not matched to a gene: 11. Germline assignment: CDR1 SQVTM and CDR2 ANQGSEA. The CDR3 here is CSVEDRGSGSSYEQYF. The CDR3 DNA reads TGCAGCGTTGAAGATCGAGGTAGCGGGTCTAGCTACGAGCAGTACTTC.

J is TRBJ2-7 and V is TRBV28, with D unresolved. Looked up from germline, CDR1 is MDHEN and CDR2 is SYDVKM. The CDR3 loop spans 11 amino acids. Between the trimmed V and J ends, which lost 6 bases and 2 bases, there was a span of 5 bases. The CDR3 is CASSPTYEQYF. CDR3 in DNA: TGTGCCAGCAGCCCCACCTACGAGCAGTACTTC.

The chain combines TRBV27 with TRBJ1-1; D is possibly TRBD1 (5 bases). The V and J ends lost 4 bases and 4 bases respectively, with 13 bases between them. The CDR3 has 14 residues. In germline, CDR1 is MNHEY, CDR2 SMNVEV (reference sequence). CDR3 nucleotide sequence: TGTGCCAGCAGTTCAGGGAGGGGTGGCACTGAAGCTTTCTTT. Amino acid sequence: CASSSGRGGTEAFF.

The chain has TRBV5-4 and TRBJ2-7, with a possible D match to TRBD2 (6 bases). The CDR3 covers 15 residues. The V and J ends lost 0 bases and 0 bases respectively, with 10 bases between them. CDR1 SGHNT and CDR2 YYREEE come from the germline V gene (reference sequence). The CDR3 DNA follows: TGTGCCAGCAGCTTGGGGCGGGGAACCTCCTACGAGCAGTACTTC. Its translation is CASSLGRGTSYEQYF.

The chain employs TRBV9 and TRBJ2-7; TRBD1 might be the D (6 bases). CDR1 SGDLS and CDR2 YYNGEE come from the germline V gene. The V and J ends lost 3 bases and 2 bases respectively, with 15 bases between them. CDR3 length: 15 residues. CDR3 sequence: CASSAPGHEPYEQYF. CDR3 bases: TGTGCCAGCAGCGCACCGGGACACGAGCCCTACGAGCAGTACTTC.